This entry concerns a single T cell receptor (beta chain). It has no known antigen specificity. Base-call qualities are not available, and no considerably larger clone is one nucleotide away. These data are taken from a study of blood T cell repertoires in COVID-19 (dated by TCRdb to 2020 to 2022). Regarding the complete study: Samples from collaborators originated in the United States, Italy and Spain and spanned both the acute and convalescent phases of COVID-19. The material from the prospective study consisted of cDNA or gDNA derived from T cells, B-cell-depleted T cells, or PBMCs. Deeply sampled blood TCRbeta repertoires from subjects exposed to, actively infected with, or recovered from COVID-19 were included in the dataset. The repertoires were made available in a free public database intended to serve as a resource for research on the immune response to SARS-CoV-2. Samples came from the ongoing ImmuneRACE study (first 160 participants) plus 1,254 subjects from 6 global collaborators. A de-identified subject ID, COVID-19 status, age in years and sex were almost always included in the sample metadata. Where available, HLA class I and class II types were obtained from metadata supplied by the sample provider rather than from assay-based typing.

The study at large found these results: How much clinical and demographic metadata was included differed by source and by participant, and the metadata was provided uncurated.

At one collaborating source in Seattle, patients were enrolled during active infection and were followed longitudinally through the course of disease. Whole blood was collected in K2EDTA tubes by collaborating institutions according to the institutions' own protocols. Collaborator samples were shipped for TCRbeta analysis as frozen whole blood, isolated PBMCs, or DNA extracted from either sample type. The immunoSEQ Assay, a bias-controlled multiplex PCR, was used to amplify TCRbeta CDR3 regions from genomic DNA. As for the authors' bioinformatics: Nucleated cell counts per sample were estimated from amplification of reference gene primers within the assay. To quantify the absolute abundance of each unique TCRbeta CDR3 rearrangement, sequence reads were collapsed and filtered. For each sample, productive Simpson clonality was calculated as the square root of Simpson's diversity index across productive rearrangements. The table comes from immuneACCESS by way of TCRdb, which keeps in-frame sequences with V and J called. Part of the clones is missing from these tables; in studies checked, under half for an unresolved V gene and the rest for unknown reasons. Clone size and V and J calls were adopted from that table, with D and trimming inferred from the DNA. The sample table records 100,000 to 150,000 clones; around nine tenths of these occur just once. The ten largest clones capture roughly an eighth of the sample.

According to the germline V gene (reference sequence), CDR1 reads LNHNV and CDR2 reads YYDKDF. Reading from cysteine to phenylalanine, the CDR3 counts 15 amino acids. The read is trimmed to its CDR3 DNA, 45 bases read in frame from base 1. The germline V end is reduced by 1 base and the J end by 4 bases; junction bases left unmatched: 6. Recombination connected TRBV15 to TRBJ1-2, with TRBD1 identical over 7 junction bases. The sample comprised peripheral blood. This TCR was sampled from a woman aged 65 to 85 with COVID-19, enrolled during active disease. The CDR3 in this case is CATSRGQGPVYGYTF. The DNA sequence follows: TGTGCCACCAGCAGAGGACAGGGCCCAGTCTATGGCTACACCTTC.